This T cell receptor beta chain was sequenced during a study of CD8+ T cells in alopecia areata. Trimming shortened V by 0 bases and J by 3 bases, and 6 bases separated the two germline ends. Germline V gene lookup returns CDR1 SGHRS and CDR2 YFSETQ. The CDR3 totals 13 residues. Details on this clone: This specimen includes other DNA sequences encoding the same CDR3.

TCR sequencing used cDNA made by reverse transcription of extracted RNA. Sequencing was performed with immunoSEQ multiplex PCR; in TCRdb, only in-frame clones are kept and a portion is missing. The sample has fewer than 200,000 clones; 60% are singletons. Treatment noted: oral pan-JAK inhibitor, 5-10 mg twice daily. The starting material was CD4+ T cells sorted from blood, obtained at week 24, from a patient treated with tofacitinib. The chain combines TRBV5-1 with TRBJ1-2, with D unresolved. The source of this sequence is a human donor with alopecia areata. The CDR3 reads CASSLEGDYGYTF. In DNA, the CDR3 is TGCGCCAGCAGCTTGGAAGGCGACTATGGCTACACCTTC.